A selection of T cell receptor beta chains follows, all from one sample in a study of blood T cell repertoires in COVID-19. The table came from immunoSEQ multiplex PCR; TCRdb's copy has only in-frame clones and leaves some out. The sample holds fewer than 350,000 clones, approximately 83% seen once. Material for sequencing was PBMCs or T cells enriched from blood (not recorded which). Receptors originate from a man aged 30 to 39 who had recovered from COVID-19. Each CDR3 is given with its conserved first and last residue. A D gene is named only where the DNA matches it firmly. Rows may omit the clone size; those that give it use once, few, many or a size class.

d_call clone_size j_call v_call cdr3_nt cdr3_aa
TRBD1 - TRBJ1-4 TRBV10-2 TGCGCCAGCAGCCCGAGGACAGGGAAGTTTGAAAAACTGTTTTTT CASSPRTGKFEKLFF
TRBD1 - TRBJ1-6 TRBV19 TGTGCCAGTAATTTGGACAGGAACTATAATTCACCCCTCCACTTT CASNLDRNYNSPLHF
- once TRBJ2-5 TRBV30 TGTGCCTGGAGCGGGGGGCGAGAGACCCAGTACTTC CAWSGGRETQYF
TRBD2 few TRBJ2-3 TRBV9 TGTGCCAGCAGCCTCACCACTAGCGGGGCCACAGATACGCAGTATTTT CASSLTTSGATDTQYF
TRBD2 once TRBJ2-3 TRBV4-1 TGCGCCAGCAGCCAAGGGGGAGGCGGGGGGTCCTTCACAGATACGCAGTATTTT CASSQGGGGGSFTDTQYF
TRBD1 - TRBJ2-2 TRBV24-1 TGTGCCACCAGTGATTCGGGACAGGGGAACACCGGGGAGCTGTTTTTT CATSDSGQGNTGELFF
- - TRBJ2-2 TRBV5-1 TGCGCCAGCAGCTTGACAGTAACGAACACCGGGGAGCTGTTTTTT CASSLTVTNTGELFF
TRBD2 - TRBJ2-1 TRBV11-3 TGTGCCAGCAGCTGGGCTCAGAGCGGGGGGTACAATGAGCAGTTCTTC CASSWAQSGGYNEQFF
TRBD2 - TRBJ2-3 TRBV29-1 TGCAGCGTTGCGTCCAGCGGGGTAGGAGATACGCAGTATTTT CSVASSGVGDTQYF
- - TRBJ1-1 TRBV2 TGTGCCAGCAGATGGGGCAGGGAGGAGGGTTTCTTT CASRWGREEGFF
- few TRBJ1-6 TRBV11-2 TGTGCCAGCAGTGGTCTTGGGACATCGACAAATTCACCCCTCCACTTT CASSGLGTSTNSPLHF
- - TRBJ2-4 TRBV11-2 TGTGCCAGCGGTCGGGGACACAAAAACATTCAGTACTTC CASGRGHKNIQYF
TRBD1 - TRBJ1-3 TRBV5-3 TGTGCCAGAAGCTTGGGGGACAGGGGACCACTGAGCTCTGGAAACACCATATATTTT CARSLGDRGPLSSGNTIYF
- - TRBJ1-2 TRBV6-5 TGTGCCAGCGGCTCCGGGGGGCAATCTAACTATGGCTACACCTTC CASGSGGQSNYGYTF
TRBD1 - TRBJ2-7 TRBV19 TGTGCCAGTAGTACAGGACAGGGGGCTTGGTACGAGCAGTACTTC CASSTGQGAWYEQYF
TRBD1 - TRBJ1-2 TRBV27 TGTGCCAGCAGTTTAGGGGACAGGGACTATGGCTACACCTTC CASSLGDRDYGYTF
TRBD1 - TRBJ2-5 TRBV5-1 TGCGCCAGCGGATTAGGGACAGGCCAAGAGACCCAGTACTTC CASGLGTGQETQYF
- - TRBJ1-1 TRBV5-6 TGTGCCAGCAGCTCTACAACAGGGAACACTGAAGCTTTCTTT CASSSTTGNTEAFF
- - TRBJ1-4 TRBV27 TGTGCCAGCAGCCCCTTCGACAGGCGACAAACTAATGAAAAACTGTTTTTT CASSPFDRRQTNEKLFF
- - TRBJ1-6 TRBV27 TGTGCCAGCAGTTTGAGGAGGAATTCACCCCTCCACTTT CASSLRRNSPLHF
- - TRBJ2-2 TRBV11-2 TGTGCCAGCAGCCTGCTGCGGGACACCGGGGAGCTGTTTTTT CASSLLRDTGELFF
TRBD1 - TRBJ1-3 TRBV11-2 TGTGCCAGCAGCCCCGGACAGGCCAGTGACACCATATATTTT CASSPGQASDTIYF
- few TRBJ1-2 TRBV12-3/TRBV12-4 TGTGCCAGCAGTTTGTTGGGAGGCTATGGCTACACCTTC CASSLLGGYGYTF
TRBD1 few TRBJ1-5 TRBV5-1 TGCGCCAGCAGCTTGGGTGGGACAGATCATCAGCCCCAGCATTTT CASSLGGTDHQPQHF
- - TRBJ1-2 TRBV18 TGTGCCAGCTCACCCTCAGAGGGCCTATATGGCTACACCTTC CASSPSEGLYGYTF
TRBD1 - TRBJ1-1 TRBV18 TGTGCCAGCTCACAGGGACAGGGGAACACTGAAGCTTTCTTT CASSQGQGNTEAFF
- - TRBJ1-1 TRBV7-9 TGTGCCAGCAGCCATCTCCTGACGGCAGGGGACACTGAAGCTTTCTTT CASSHLLTAGDTEAFF
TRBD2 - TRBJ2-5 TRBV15 TGTGCCACCAGCAGAGGGACTAGCGGGGGGGAAGAGACCCAGTACTTC CATSRGTSGGEETQYF
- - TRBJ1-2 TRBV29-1 TGCAGCGTTGCTAAGGGGGACTATGGCTACACCTTC CSVAKGDYGYTF
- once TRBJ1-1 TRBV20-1 TGCAGTGCTCTCGAGATCACTGAAGCTTTCTTT CSALEITEAFF
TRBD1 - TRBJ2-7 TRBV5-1 TGCGCCAGCAGCTTGGCAGGGGGCCCCCTCTACGAGCAGTACTTC CASSLAGGPLYEQYF
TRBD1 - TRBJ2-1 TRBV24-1 TGTGCCACTCAGACGTCGAGGACAGGGGTGAATGAGCAGTTCTTC CATQTSRTGVNEQFF
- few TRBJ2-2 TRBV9 TGTGCCAGCAGCCTTTCCGGTCTCGACACCGGGGAGCTGTTTTTT CASSLSGLDTGELFF
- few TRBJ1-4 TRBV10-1 TGCGCCAGCAGCGACCGGGCAACTAATGAAAAACTGTTTTTT CASSDRATNEKLFF
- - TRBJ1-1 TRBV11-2 TGTGCCAGCAGCTTACAGGGAGGCACTGAAGCTTTCTTT CASSLQGGTEAFF
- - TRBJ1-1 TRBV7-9 TGTGCCAGCAGCCCGACGACAGGCCAAGCTTTCTTT CASSPTTGQAFF
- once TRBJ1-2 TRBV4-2 TGTGCCAGCAGCCCCCCCAGGGCAGCTAACTATGGCTACACCTTC CASSPPRAANYGYTF
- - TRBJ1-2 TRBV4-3 TGCGCCAGCAGCCAAGTAATAGCCGCGGGAGGCTACACCTTC CASSQVIAAGGYTF
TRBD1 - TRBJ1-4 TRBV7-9 TGTGCCAGCAGCTCCTCCGGGACAGGGGTCGAAAAACTGTTTTTT CASSSSGTGVEKLFF
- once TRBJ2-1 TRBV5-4 TGTGCCAGCAGCCGCCATGGGACAATCGGGTCGGGTGAGCAGTTCTTC CASSRHGTIGSGEQFF
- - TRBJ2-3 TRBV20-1 TGCAGTGCTAGTTCCCCTTTATCTGGCACAGATACGCAGTATTTT CSASSPLSGTDTQYF
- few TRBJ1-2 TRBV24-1 TGTGCCACCAGTGGGTCGGATGGCTACACCTTC CATSGSDGYTF
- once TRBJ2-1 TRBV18 TGTGCCAGCTCAGCCACAGGACGCTCCTACAATGAGCAGTTCTTC CASSATGRSYNEQFF
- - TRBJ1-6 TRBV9 TGTGCCAGCAGCGCAGACAGTTCGCCCCATAATTCACCCCTCCACTTT CASSADSSPHNSPLHF
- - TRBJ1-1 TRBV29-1 TGCAGCGTTGAATCTAGGTGGAGGGTGGGAGGCACTGAAGCTTTCTTT CSVESRWRVGGTEAFF
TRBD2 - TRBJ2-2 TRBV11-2 TGTGCCAGCAGCTTACAGGCGGGGGCGAACACCGGGGAGCTGTTTTTT CASSLQAGANTGELFF
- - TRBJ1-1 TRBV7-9 TGTGCCAGCAGCTTAGTCCCGGGCACTGAAGCTTTCTTT CASSLVPGTEAFF
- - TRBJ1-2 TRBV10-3 TGTGCCATCAGTGAGTCGGTGCAGGGAATTCAAGGCTACACCTTC CAISESVQGIQGYTF
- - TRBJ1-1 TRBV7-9 TGTGCCAGCAGCTTTGCAGGGCGGAACACTGAAGCTTTCTTT CASSFAGRNTEAFF
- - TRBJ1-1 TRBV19 TGTGCCAGTCAAGACAGCTTGAACACTGAAGCTTTCTTT CASQDSLNTEAFF
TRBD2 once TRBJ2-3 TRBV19 TGTGCCAGTAGTATCAATCGCGGGGGGAGCACAGATACGCAGTATTTT CASSINRGGSTDTQYF
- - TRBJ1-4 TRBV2 TGTGCCAGCAGTGAAGGTCTATCGGGGATGAATGAAAAACTGTTTTTT CASSEGLSGMNEKLFF
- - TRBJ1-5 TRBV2 TGTGCCAGCGCGACGGGCGGGGGATGGAGTAGCAATCAGCCCCAGCATTTT CASATGGGWSSNQPQHF